Presented here are 2 T cell receptor beta chains from one specimen sequenced in a study of T cells in localized non-small cell lung cancer. Assay used: immunoSEQ multiplex PCR; TCRdb lists only in-frame clones, some missing. The sample yields about 33,000 clones, 92% seen once. Material: peripheral blood, obtained before any cancer treatment. Receptors originate from a female donor over 55 with stage I lung adenocarcinoma.

The chain couples TRBV10-1 to TRBJ1-1; no clear D. Germline lookup yields CDR1 WNHNN and CDR2 SYGVQD (reference sequence). Between the trimmed V and J ends, which lost 2 bases and 0 bases, there was a span of 7 bases. The CDR3 runs to 14 residues. The CDR3 sequence is CASSERRVNTEAFF. CDR3 coding DNA: TGCGCCAGCAGTGAGAGACGGGTGAACACTGAAGCTTTCTTT.

The chain uses TRBV6-6 and TRBJ1-2; TRBD1 is a possible D gene (6 bases). CDR3 length: 15 residues. The V end lost 2 bases, the J end lost 2 bases, and 12 bases lay between the germline ends. CDR1 is MNHNY and CDR2 is SVGAGI in the germline V gene (reference sequence). The CDR3 coding sequence is TGTGCCAGCAGTTACCGGACAGCGACAAACTATGGCTACACCTTC. Its protein is CASSYRTATNYGYTF.